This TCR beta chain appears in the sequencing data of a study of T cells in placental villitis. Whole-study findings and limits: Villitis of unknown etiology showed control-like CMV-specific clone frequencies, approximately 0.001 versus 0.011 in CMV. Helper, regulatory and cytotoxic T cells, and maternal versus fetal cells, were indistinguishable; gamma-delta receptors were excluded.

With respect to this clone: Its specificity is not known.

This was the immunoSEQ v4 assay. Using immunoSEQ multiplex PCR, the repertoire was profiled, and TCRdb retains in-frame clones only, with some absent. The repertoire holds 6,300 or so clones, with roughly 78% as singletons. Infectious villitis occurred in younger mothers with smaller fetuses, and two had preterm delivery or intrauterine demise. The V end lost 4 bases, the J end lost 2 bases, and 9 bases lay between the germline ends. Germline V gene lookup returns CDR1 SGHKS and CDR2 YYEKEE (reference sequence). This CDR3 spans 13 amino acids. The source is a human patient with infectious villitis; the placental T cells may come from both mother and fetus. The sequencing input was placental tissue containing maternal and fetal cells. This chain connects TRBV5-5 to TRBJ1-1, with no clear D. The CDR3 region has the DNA TGTGCCAGCAGCGATGACGTCAACACTGAAGCTTTCTTT. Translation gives CASSDDVNTEAFF.